The clone carrying this TCR beta chain was seen a single time. Its target is not known. This sample was taken from a study of cytomegalovirus exposure and HLA in healthy donors. The protocol was immunoSEQ multiplex PCR, while the TCRdb copy is restricted to in-frame clones and leaves out a portion. The sample contains 170,000 or so clones, more than 65% of which appear only once. The CDR3 has 13 residues. Germline loops: CDR1 LGHNT, CDR2 FRNRAP. Trimming took off 3 bases at V and 10 bases at J, with 13 bases between the two ends. Study-wide findings and caveats: The study listed 164 cytomegalovirus-associated TCR beta chains.

The chain recombines TRBV12-5 with TRBJ2-1; possible D gene TRBD2, 5 bases. The receptor comes from a woman in her late teens or twenties in good health and CMV-seropositive. The specimen sequenced was PBMCs. CDR3 region: CASGLRGNWEQFF. The CDR3 nucleotides read TGTGCTAGTGGTTTACGGGGTAACTGGGAGCAGTTCTTC.